This T cell receptor beta chain was recovered during a study of blood T cell repertoires in COVID-19. Study background: Collection of acute and convalescent COVID-19 samples took place in the United States, Italy and Spain. Sources were T cells, B-cell-depleted T cells, or PBMCs; the material itself was cDNA or gDNA.

The CDR3 extends over 13 amino acids. CDR1 and CDR2 (germline): SGDLS, YYNGEE. V gave up 2 bases and J gave up 2 bases, with 7 bases separating them. This study enrolled people aged about 18 to 100 from about two dozen US geographic areas. Here immunoSEQ multiplex PCR was the method, and the copy in TCRdb shows in-frame clones only, minus some. The data show about 220,000 clones, with just under 85% seen just once and 1.3% held by the top ten. The rearrangement joins TRBV9 to TRBJ1-1, with unresolved D. Sequenced input: PBMCs or T cells enriched from blood (not recorded which). The receptor's source is a woman aged 40 to 55 with acute COVID-19. The CDR3 loop is CASSVDTNTEAFF. CDR3 sequence (DNA): TGTGCCAGCAGCGTCGACACTAACACTGAAGCTTTCTTT. The full variable domain, completed using reference TRBV9 and TRBJ1-1, is DSGVTQTPKHLITATGQRVTLRCSPRSGDLSVYWYQQSLDQGLQFLIQYYNGEERAKGNILERFSAQQFPDLHSELNLSSLELGDSALYFCASSVDTNTEAFFGQGTRLTVV.